This is a list of T cell receptor beta chains from one sample in a study of regulatory T cells in long-lasting Graves disease. Each CDR3 protein is one row after TCRdb ran MiXCR on the multiplex PCR reads. The table shows fewer than 550,000 distinct CDR3 sequences, with 16% occurring only once. This sample also belongs to another study, concerning T cells in Graves' hyperthyroidism and ophthalmopathy.

This sample comprised peripheral blood mononuclear cells (PBMCs), obtained at new diagnosis, from a patient treated with antithyroid drugs. The receptors derive from a woman between 18 and 29 years old with Graves disease. Each CDR3 is given with its conserved first and last residue. Fields, in order: V gene, D gene, J gene, clone size, CDR3 protein, CDR3 DNA. The D gene is left open where the match is weak. A row's size may be missing; if present it is once, few, many or a size class.

TRBV7-3	-	TRBJ2-1	many	CASSLSPLGRNNEQFF	TGTGCCAGCAGCTTATCCCCACTCGGCAGAAACAATGAGCAGTTCTTC
TRBV4-3	-	TRBJ2-1	once	CASSQDTGLFYNEQFF	TGCGCCAGCAGCCAAGATACAGGGCTCTTCTACAATGAGCAGTTCTTC
TRBV27	-	TRBJ2-5	few	CASTSTGLPQETQYF	TGTGCCAGCACCTCAACAGGGCTCCCTCAAGAGACCCAGTACTTC
TRBV19	TRBD1	TRBJ1-2	-	CASRSRAGGNYGYTF	TGTGCCAGTAGAAGTCGTGCAGGGGGCAACTATGGCTACACCTTC
TRBV6-1	-	TRBJ1-5	-	CASSKPGGNQPQHF	TGTGCCAGCAGTAAACCTGGGGGCAATCAGCCCCAGCATTTT
TRBV12-3/TRBV12-4	-	TRBJ1-3	many	CASSLGRLQLGGNTIYF	TGTGCCAGCAGTTTAGGACGGCTCCAACTGGGGGGAAACACCATATATTTT
TRBV7-6	TRBD2	TRBJ2-2	-	CASSFGLAGIGELFF	TGTGCCAGCAGCTTCGGACTAGCGGGAATCGGGGAGCTGTTTTTT
TRBV27	-	TRBJ2-3	many	CASSHKGLQHRRGDTQYF	TGTGCCAGCAGTCATAAGGGACTCCAGCACAGAAGGGGGGATACGCAGTATTTT
TRBV30	TRBD2	TRBJ2-5	few	CAWSVHSGTSGRTRGTQYF	TGTGCCTGGAGTGTACACTCAGGGACTAGCGGAAGAACTAGGGGGACCCAGTACTTC
TRBV29-1	TRBD2	TRBJ2-1	many	CSVSGSSYNEQFF	TGCAGCGTTAGCGGGAGCTCCTACAATGAGCAGTTCTTC
TRBV7-6	-	TRBJ2-5	many	CASSLDSRGGETQYF	TGTGCCAGCAGCTTAGATAGCAGGGGTGGAGAGACCCAGTACTTC
TRBV11-2	-	TRBJ1-1	many	CASSLRGAEAFF	TGTGCCAGCAGTTTACGGGGCGCTGAAGCTTTCTTT
TRBV7-2	-	TRBJ2-7	few	CASSLEVQSSEQYF	TGTGCCAGCAGCTTAGAGGTACAGTCGTCCGAGCAGTACTTC
TRBV6-1	-	TRBJ2-6	few	CASSAMSGANVLTF	TGTGCCAGCAGTGCCATGTCAGGGGCCAACGTCCTGACTTTC
TRBV5-5	-	TRBJ2-5	many	CASSVRRETQYF	TGTGCCAGCAGCGTCCGCAGAGAGACCCAGTACTTC
TRBV6-2/TRBV6-3	-	TRBJ2-1	many	CASSYSNSYNEQFF	TGTGCCAGCAGTTACTCGAACTCATACAATGAGCAGTTCTTC
TRBV30	TRBD2	TRBJ2-5	many	CAWSVLPGGETQYF	TGTGCCTGGAGTGTACTACCGGGAGGTGAGACCCAGTACTTC
TRBV10-3	-	TRBJ2-3	many	CAISERDTDTQYF	TGTGCCATCAGTGAGCGGGACACAGATACGCAGTATTTT
TRBV20-1	TRBD1	TRBJ1-6	-	CSARDLDRAPSYNSPLHF	TGCAGTGCTAGAGATTTGGACAGGGCTCCCTCCTATAATTCACCCCTCCACTTT
TRBV7-2	TRBD1	TRBJ1-5	many	CASSDRRQGVDQPQHF	TGTGCCAGCAGCGACAGAAGACAGGGGGTGGATCAGCCCCAGCATTTT
TRBV20-1	TRBD2	TRBJ2-3	-	CSANSGTSTDTQYF	TGCAGTGCTAATAGCGGGACTAGCACAGATACGCAGTATTTT
TRBV7-2	-	TRBJ2-1	many	CASSPGTIDNEQFF	TGTGCCAGCAGCCCCGGGACCATAGACAATGAGCAGTTCTTC
TRBV7-8	-	TRBJ2-7	few	CASSRTPSEAPLSYEQYF	TGTGCCAGCAGTAGGACGCCGTCGGAGGCCCCCCTATCCTACGAGCAGTACTTC
TRBV18	TRBD1	TRBJ2-1	-	CASSPLPTGQWVGEQFF	TGTGCCAGCTCACCACTTCCCACGGGACAGTGGGTTGGTGAGCAGTTCTTC
TRBV30	-	TRBJ2-1	once	CPWGKGFNEQFF	TGTCCCTGGGGTAAAGGGTTCAATGAGCAGTTCTTC
TRBV20-1	-	TRBJ2-1	-	CSARDSYNEQFF	TGCAGTGCGAGGGACTCCTACAATGAGCAGTTCTTC
TRBV4-1	-	TRBJ2-3	-	CASSQDPGDSDTQYF	TGCGCCAGCAGCCAAGATCCAGGGGACTCAGATACGCAGTATTTT
TRBV5-4	TRBD1	TRBJ2-1	-	CASSLASGQGFNEQFF	TGTGCCAGCAGCTTGGCCTCGGGACAGGGTTTCAATGAGCAGTTCTTC
TRBV6-6	-	TRBJ2-1	few	CASSYSPGDHNEQFF	TGTGCCAGCAGTTACTCGCCAGGGGACCACAATGAGCAGTTCTTC
TRBV28	-	TRBJ1-1	-	CASSLSRETEAFF	TGTGCCAGCAGCCTTTCAAGGGAGACTGAAGCTTTCTTT
TRBV20-1	TRBD1	TRBJ1-1	few	CSARNNRGGGTEAFF	TGCAGTGCTAGAAATAACAGGGGCGGAGGGACTGAAGCTTTCTTT
TRBV7-2	TRBD2	TRBJ2-2	many	CASSPGLAGHTGELFF	TGTGCCAGCAGCCCGGGACTAGCGGGACACACCGGGGAGCTGTTTTTT
TRBV6-1	-	TRBJ1-1	few	CASNRPEAFF	TGTGCCAGCAATAGACCTGAAGCTTTCTTT
TRBV6-1	TRBD1	TRBJ2-7	-	CASSPGQGTEQYF	TGTGCCAGCAGCCCCGGACAGGGGACCGAGCAGTACTTC
TRBV9	-	TRBJ2-1	many	CASSVALSQSVGNNEQFF	TGTGCCAGCAGCGTAGCTCTATCGCAATCGGTTGGCAACAATGAGCAGTTCTTC
TRBV7-2	-	TRBJ2-7	many	CASSLSSQGRYEQYF	TGTGCCAGCAGCTTGAGTTCGCAGGGGCGCTACGAGCAGTACTTC
TRBV11-3	TRBD1	TRBJ1-5	few	CASSIDRDGNQPQHF	TGTGCCAGCAGCATAGACAGGGATGGCAATCAGCCCCAGCATTTT